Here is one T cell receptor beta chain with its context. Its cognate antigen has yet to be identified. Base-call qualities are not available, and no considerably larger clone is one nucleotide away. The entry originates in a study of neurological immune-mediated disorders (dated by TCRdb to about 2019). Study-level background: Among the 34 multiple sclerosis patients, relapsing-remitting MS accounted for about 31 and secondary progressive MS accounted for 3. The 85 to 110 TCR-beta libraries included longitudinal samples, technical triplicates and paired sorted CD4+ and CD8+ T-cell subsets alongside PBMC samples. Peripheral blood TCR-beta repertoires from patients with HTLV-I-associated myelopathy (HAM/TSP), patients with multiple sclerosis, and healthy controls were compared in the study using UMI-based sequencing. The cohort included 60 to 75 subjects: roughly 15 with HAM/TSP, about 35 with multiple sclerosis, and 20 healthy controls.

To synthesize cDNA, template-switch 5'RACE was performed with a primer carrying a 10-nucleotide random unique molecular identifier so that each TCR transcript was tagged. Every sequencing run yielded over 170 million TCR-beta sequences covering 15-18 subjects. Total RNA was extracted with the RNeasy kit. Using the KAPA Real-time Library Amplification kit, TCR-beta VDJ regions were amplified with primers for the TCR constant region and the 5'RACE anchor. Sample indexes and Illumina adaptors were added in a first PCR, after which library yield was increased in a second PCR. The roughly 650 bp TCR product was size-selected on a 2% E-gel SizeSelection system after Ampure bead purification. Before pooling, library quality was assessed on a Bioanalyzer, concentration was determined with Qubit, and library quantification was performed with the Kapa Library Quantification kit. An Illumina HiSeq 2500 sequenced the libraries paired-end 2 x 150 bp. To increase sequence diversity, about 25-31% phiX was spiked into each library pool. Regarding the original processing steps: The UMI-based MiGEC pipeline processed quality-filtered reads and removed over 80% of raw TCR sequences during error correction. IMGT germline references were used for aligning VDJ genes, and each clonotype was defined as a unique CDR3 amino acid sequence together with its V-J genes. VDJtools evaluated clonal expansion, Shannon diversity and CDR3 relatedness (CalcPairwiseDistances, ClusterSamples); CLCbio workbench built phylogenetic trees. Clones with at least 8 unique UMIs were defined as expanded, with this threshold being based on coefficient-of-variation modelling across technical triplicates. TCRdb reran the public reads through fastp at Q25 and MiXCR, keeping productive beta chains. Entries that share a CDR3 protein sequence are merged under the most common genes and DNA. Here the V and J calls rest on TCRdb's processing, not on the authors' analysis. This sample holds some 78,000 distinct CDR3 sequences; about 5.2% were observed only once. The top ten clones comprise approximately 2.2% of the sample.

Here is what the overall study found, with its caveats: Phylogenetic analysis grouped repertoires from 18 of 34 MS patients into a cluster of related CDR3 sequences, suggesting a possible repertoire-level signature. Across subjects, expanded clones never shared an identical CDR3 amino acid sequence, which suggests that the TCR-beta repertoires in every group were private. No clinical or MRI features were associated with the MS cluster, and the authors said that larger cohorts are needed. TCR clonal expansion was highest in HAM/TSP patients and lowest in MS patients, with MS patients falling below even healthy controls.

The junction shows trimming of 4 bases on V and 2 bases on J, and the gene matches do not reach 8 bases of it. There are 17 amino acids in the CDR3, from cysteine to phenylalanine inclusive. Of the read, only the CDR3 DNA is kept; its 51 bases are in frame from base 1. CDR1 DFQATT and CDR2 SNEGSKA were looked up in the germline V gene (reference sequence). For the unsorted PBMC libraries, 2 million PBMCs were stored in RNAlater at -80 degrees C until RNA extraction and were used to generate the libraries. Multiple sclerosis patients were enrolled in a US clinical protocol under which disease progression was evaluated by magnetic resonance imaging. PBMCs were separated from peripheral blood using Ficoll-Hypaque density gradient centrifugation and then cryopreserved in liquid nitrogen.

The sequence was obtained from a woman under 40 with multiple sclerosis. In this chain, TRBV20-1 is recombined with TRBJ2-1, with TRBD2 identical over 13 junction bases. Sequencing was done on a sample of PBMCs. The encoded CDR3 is CSATGLAGTDPYNEQFF. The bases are TGCAGTGCTACGGGACTAGCGGGAACCGACCCCTACAATGAGCAGTTCTTC.